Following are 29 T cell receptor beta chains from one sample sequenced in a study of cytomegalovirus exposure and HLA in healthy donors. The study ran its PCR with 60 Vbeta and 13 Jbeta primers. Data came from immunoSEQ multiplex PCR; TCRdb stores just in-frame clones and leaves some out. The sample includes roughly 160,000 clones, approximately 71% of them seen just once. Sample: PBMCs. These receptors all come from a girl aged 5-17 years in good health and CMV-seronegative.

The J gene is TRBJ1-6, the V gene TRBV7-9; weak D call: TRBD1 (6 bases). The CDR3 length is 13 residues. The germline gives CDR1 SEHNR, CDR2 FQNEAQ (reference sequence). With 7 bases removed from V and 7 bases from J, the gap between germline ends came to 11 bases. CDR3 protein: CASNPTGNSPLHF. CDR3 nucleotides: TGTGCCAGCAACCCTACAGGGAATTCACCCCTCCACTTT.

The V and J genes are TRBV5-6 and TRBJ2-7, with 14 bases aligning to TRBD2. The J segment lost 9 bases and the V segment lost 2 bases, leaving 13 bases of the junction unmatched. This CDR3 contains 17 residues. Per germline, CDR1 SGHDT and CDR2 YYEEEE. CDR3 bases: TGTGCCAGCAGCTTAGACGGATCCGGACTAGCGGGGGGAGGGCAGTACTTC. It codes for CASSLDGSGLAGGGQYF. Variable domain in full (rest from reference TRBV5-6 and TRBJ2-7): DAGVTQSPTHLIKTRGQQVTLRCSPKSGHDTVSWYQQALGQGPQFIFQYYEEEERQRGNFPDRFSGHQFPNYSSELNVNALLLGDSALYLCASSLDGSGLAGGGQYFGPGTRLTVT.

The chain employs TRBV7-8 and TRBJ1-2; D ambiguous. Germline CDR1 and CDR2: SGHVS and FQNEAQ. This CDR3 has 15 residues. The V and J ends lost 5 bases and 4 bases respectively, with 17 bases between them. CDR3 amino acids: CASSQSLGIAYGYTF. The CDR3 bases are TGTGCCAGCAGCCAGAGTTTGGGCATCGCCTATGGCTACACCTTC.

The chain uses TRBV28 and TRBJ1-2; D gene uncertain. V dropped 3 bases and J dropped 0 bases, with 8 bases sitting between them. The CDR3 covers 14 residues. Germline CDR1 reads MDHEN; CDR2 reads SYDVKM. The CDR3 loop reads CASSFERANYGYTF. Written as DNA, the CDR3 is TGTGCCAGCAGTTTCGAGAGGGCTAACTATGGCTACACCTTC.

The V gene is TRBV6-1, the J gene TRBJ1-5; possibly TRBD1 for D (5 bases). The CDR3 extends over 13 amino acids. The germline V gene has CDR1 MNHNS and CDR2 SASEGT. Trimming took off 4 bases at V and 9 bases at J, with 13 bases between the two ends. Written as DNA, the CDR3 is TGTGCCAGCAGTGGACAGATCTTACGGCCCCAGCATTTT. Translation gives CASSGQILRPQHF.

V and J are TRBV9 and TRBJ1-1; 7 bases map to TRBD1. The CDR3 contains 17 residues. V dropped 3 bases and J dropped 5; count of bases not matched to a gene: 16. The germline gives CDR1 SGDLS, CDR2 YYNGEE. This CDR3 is CASSAAGTEPLSTEAFF. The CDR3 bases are TGTGCCAGCAGCGCAGCAGGGACAGAGCCTTTAAGTACTGAAGCTTTCTTT.

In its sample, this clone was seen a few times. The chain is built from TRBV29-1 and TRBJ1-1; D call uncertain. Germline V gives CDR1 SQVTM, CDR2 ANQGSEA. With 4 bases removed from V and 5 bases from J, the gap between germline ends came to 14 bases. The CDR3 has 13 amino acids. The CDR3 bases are TGCAGCGTTGTAGAACTTAGACAAACTGAAGCTTTCTTT. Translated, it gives CSVVELRQTEAFF.

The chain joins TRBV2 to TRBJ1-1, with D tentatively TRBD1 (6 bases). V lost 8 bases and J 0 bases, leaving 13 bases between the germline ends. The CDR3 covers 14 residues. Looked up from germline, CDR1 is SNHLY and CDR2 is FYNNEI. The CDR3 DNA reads TGTGCCAGCGAAGGGACATCGATGAACACTGAAGCTTTCTTT. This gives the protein CASEGTSMNTEAFF.

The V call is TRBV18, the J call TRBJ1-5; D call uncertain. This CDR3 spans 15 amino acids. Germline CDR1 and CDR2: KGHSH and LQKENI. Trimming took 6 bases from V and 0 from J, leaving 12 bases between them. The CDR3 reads CASSPGIGSNQPQHF. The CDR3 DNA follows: TGTGCCAGCTCTCCGGGGATAGGTAGCAATCAGCCCCAGCATTTT.

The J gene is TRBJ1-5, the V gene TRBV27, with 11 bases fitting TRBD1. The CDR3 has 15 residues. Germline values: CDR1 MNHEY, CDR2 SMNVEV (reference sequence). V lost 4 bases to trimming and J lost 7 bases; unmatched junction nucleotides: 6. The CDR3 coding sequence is TGTGCCAGCAGTTCCTGGACAGGGGGCATCCAGCCCCAGCATTTT. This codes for CASSSWTGGIQPQHF.

The CDR3 reads CSAKQGYEQYF. The CDR3 DNA reads as TGCAGTGCTAAACAGGGTTACGAGCAGTACTTC. The chain employs TRBV20-1 and TRBJ2-7, with D possibly matching TRBD1 (6 bases). The CDR3 is made up of 11 amino acids. The V end lost 4 bases, the J end lost 4 bases, and 8 bases lay between the germline ends. CDR1 DFQATT and CDR2 SNEGSKA come from the germline V gene (reference sequence).

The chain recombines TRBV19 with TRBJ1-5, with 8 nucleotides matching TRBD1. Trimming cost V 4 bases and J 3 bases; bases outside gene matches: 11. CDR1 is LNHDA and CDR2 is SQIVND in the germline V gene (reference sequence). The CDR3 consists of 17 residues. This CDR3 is CASSRGGLTGDNQPQHF. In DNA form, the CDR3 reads TGTGCCAGTAGTAGGGGTGGTTTGACAGGGGACAATCAGCCCCAGCATTTT.

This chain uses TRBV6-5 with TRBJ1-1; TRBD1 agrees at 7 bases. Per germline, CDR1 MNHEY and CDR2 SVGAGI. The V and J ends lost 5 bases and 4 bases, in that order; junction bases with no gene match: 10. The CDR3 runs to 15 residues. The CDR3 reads CASSPPSTGTTEAFF. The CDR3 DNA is TGTGCCAGCAGTCCTCCCTCGACAGGGACCACTGAAGCTTTCTTT.

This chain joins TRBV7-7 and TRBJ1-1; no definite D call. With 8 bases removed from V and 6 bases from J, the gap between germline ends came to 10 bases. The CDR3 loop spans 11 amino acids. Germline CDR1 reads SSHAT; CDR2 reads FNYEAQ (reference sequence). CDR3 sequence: CASARVAEAFF. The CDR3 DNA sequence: TGTGCCAGCGCCCGGGTGGCTGAAGCTTTCTTT.

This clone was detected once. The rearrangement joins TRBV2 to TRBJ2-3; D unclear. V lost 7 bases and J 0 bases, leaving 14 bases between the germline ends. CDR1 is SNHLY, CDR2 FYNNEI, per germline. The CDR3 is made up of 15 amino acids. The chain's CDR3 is CASKLGASSTDTQYF. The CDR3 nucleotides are TGTGCCAGCAAGCTAGGAGCCTCTAGCACAGATACGCAGTATTTT.

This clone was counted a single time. The CDR3 sequence: CASSYGERGEKQFF. CDR3 DNA: TGTGCCAGCAGTTACGGGGAGCGGGGGGAGAAGCAGTTCTTC. The genes are TRBV6-5 and TRBJ2-1; 9 bases are a match to TRBD2. V gave up 2 bases and J gave up 11 bases; unmatched junction bases: 7. CDR1 is MNHEY and CDR2 is SVGAGI in the germline V gene. The CDR3 has 14 amino acids.

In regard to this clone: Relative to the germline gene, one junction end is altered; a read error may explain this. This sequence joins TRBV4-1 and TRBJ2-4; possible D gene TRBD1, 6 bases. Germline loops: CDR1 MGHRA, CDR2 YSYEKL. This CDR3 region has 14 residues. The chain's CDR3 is CASSHSPGENVQYF. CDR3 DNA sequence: TGCGCCAGCAGCCACTCCCCAGGGGAAAACGTTCAGTACTTC.

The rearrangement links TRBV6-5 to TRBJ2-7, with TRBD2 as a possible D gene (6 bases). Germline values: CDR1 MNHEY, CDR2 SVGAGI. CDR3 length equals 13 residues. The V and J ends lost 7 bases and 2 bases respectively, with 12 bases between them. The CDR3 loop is CASKGGEAYEQYF. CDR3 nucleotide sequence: TGTGCCAGCAAAGGAGGGGAGGCCTACGAGCAGTACTTC.

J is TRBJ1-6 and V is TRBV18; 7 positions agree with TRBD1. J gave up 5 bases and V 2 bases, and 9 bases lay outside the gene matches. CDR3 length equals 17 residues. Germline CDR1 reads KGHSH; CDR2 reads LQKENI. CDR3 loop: CASSPDSPTGNNSPLHF. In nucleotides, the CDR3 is TGTGCCAGCTCACCAGACTCCCCGACAGGGAATAATTCACCCCTCCACTTT.

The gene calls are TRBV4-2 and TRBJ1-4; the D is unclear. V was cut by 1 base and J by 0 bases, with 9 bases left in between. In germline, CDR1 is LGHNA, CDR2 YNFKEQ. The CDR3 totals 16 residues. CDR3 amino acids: CASSQVTGATNEKLFF. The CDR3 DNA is TGTGCCAGCAGCCAAGTTACGGGTGCAACTAATGAAAAACTGTTTTTT.

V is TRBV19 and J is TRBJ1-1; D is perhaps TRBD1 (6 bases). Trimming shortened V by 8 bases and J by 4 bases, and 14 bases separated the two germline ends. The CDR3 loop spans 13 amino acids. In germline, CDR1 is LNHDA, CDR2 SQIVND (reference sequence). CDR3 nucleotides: TGTGCCAGTGGACAGAGCTTCGGCACTGAAGCTTTCTTT. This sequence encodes CASGQSFGTEAFF.

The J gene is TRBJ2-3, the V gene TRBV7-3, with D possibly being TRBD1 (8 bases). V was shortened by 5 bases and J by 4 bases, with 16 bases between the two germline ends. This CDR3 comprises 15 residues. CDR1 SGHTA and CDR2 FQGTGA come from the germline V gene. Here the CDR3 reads CASSLGTGGADTQYF. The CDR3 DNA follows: TGTGCCAGCAGCCTCGGAACAGGGGGGGCAGATACGCAGTATTTT.

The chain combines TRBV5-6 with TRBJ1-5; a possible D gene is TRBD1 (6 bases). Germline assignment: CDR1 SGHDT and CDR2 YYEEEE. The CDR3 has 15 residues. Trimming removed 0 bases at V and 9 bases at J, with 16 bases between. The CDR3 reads CASSLGQDPDRPQHF. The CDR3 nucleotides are TGTGCCAGCAGCTTGGGACAGGACCCCGATCGGCCCCAGCATTTT.

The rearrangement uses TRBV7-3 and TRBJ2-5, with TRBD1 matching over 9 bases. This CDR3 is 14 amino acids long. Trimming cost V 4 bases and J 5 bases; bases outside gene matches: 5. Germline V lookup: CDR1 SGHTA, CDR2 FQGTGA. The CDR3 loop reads CASSYGQGMETQYF. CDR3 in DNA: TGTGCCAGCAGCTACGGACAGGGGATGGAGACCCAGTACTTC.

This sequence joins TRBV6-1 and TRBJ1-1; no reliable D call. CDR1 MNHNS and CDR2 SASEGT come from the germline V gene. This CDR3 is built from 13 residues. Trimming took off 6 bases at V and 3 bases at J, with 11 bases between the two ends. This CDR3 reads CASSRVGDTEAFF. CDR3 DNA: TGTGCCAGCAGCCGGGTGGGAGACACTGAAGCTTTCTTT.

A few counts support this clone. In DNA, the CDR3 is TGCGCCAGCAGTCCTTACGGGAATCAGCCCCAGCATTTT. As protein: CASSPYGNQPQHF. V gene TRBV10-1 combines with J gene TRBJ1-5; D remains unclear. V was cut by 5 bases and J by 4 bases, with 9 bases left in between. The length of the CDR3 is 13 residues. The germline V gene encodes CDR1 WNHNN and CDR2 SYGVQD (reference sequence).

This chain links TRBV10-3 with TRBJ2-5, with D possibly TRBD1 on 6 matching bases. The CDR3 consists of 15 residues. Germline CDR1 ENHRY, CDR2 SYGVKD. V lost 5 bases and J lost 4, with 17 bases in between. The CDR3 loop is CAISRTAPPRETQYF. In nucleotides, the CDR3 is TGTGCCATCAGTCGGACAGCGCCTCCTCGAGAGACCCAGTACTTC.

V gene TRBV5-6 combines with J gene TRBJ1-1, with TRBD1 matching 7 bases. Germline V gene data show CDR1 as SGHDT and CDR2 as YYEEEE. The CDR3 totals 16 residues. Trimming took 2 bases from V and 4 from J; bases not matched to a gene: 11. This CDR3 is CASSFKSGGRSTEAFF. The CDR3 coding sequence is TGTGCCAGCAGCTTCAAATCAGGGGGAAGAAGCACTGAAGCTTTCTTT.

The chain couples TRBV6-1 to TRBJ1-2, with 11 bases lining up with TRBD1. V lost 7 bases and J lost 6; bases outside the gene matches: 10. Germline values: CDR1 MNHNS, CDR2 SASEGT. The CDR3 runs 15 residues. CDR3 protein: CASTKPGQGVHGYTF. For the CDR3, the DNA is TGTGCCAGCACAAAGCCGGGACAGGGGGTCCATGGCTACACCTTC.